This TCR beta chain was identified in a study of vaccination effects on CD4 cells after COVID-19. Study outcomes and limitations: Nearly all vaccine-induced clones in healthy recipients recognized only SARS-CoV-2.

On this clone: Its antigen is still unknown.

Ahead of sequencing, the ViraFEST assay grew antigen-specific CD4+ T cells using viral peptide pools. Cultured cells yielded isolated CD4+ T cells after roughly 11 days. Participants were vaccinated with two doses of either the BNT162b2 or mRNA-1273 vaccine. Prior SARS-CoV-2 infection was absent in the vaccine recipients, as shown by negative nucleocapsid antibodies. Supplemented with roughly 10 IU/ml IL-2 and 10 ug/ml peptides, approximately 2 million PBMC per well were kept in culture. Libraries were prepared by immunoSEQ multiplex PCR; TCRdb keeps only in-frame clonotypes and omits some of them. The table lists about 80,000 clones, about three quarters of them singletons, with approximately 1% in the top ten. The sequence derives from a human donor who received a COVID-19 vaccine. Sequencing was performed on CD4+ T cells from PBMCs cultured with HCoV-OC43 spike peptides, taken after COVID-19 vaccination. Subset indicated: HCoV-OC43 spike overlapping peptide pool stimulation.

The CDR3 region has the DNA TGTGCCAGCTCAATCGGACTAGCGGCAGATACGCAGTATTTT. It encodes CASSIGLAADTQYF. V and J are TRBV18 and TRBJ2-3; TRBD2 aligns across 10 bases. The CDR3 loop spans 14 amino acids. The germline V gene encodes CDR1 KGHSH and CDR2 LQKENI. Trimming took 5 bases from V and 4 from J; bases not matched to a gene: 3.